The 5 T cell receptor beta chains given below trace back to one sample, sequenced in a study of blood T cell repertoires in COVID-19. Assay: immunoSEQ multiplex PCR; the TCRdb copy retains only in-frame clones and omits some. Of roughly 190,000 clones in the sample, less than 85% are singletons; the top ten hold under 4%. The sample comprised PBMCs or T cells enriched from blood (not recorded which). The source of these receptors is a woman aged 30 to 39 who had recovered from COVID-19.

This clone was detected only a few times. The V gene is TRBV18, the J gene TRBJ2-2; D not certain. Trimming removed 3 bases at V and 0 bases at J, with 11 bases between. Germline V gene data show CDR1 as KGHSH and CDR2 as LQKENI. The CDR3 runs 16 residues. CDR3 region: CASSPFAATNTGELFF. CDR3 DNA sequence: TGTGCCAGCTCACCGTTCGCAGCGACGAACACCGGGGAGCTGTTTTTT.

The J gene is TRBJ1-2, the V gene TRBV7-2, with TRBD1 identical over 11 bases. From germline, CDR1 is SGHTA and CDR2 FQGNSA. Germline trimming cut 2 bases from V and 5 bases from J; bases unmatched to any gene: 4. The CDR3 consists of 15 residues. CDR3 in amino acids: CASSLSGQGAYGYTF. The CDR3 coding sequence is TGTGCCAGCAGCTTATCTGGACAGGGGGCATATGGCTACACCTTC. The variable domain in full, completed from reference TRBV7-2 and TRBJ1-2, reads GAGVSQSPSNKVTEKGKDVELRCDPISGHTALYWYRQSLGQGLEFLIYFQGNSAPDKSGLPSDRFSAERTGGSVSTLTIQRTQQEDSAVYLCASSLSGQGAYGYTFGSGTRLTVV.

The V call is TRBV2, the J call TRBJ1-2, with 8 positions matching TRBD1. The germline V gene encodes CDR1 SNHLY and CDR2 FYNNEI. The CDR3 length is 17 residues. V dropped 7 bases and J dropped 0; count of bases not matched to a gene: 13. The CDR3 DNA is TGTGCCAGCAATCCTAGGGGGACAGGAAGAACTAACTATGGCTACACCTTC. Encoded protein: CASNPRGTGRTNYGYTF.

This clone has just a few counts. The chain combines TRBV28 with TRBJ2-7; D not resolved. Germline V lookup: CDR1 MDHEN, CDR2 SYDVKM. Deletions cut 4 bases from V and 3 bases from J, with 7 bases between. The CDR3 is 12 amino acids. Here the CDR3 reads CASSSPHYEQYF. CDR3 sequence (DNA): TGTGCCAGCAGTTCGCCACACTACGAGCAGTACTTC.

This clone was detected only a few times. The rearrangement joins TRBV6-5 to TRBJ1-1; D is perhaps TRBD1 (6 bases). Germline values: CDR1 MNHEY, CDR2 SVGAGI. V dropped 9 bases and J dropped 4 bases, with 9 bases sitting between them. This CDR3 spans 11 amino acids. The CDR3 DNA follows: TGTGCCAGTGGCAGGGGCACTGAAGCTTTCTTT. Encoded protein: CASGRGTEAFF.